The clone carrying this T cell receptor (beta chain) was seen a few times. This CDR3 region has 17 residues. The germline gives CDR1 MGHRA, CDR2 YSYEKL. V shed 5 bases and J 3 bases; nucleotides not matched to a gene: 14. This sample is drawn from a study of blood T cells in healthy people across ages. Alongside a J-beta primer mix, a sample-barcoded 5' primer served in a second PCR lasting roughly 7 to 11 cycles. TCRdb independently ran MiXCR on the 5' RACE reads; one entry per CDR3 protein. Of approximately 940,000 distinct CDR3 sequences listed, roughly 43% are singletons. This clonotype was obtained from a man between 25 and 39 years old in good health. Sequences were obtained from blood. This chain connects TRBV4-1 to TRBJ2-5, with 8 bases lining up with TRBD1. The CDR3 nucleotides read TGCGCCAGCAGCAAACTTATACAGGGGGTTAGTAAAGAGACCCAGTACTTC. Amino acids: CASSKLIQGVSKETQYF.